This TCR beta chain was sequenced for a study of CD8+CD57+ T cells in acquired aplastic anemia. For the study at large: Across the sorted CD4+ and CD8+ cells, DNA amounts averaged approximately 3.1 ug. CD4+ cell libraries from healthy donors averaged about 10.8 million reads.

This CDR3 spans 16 amino acids. Trimming removed 0 bases from V and 0 bases from J, with 12 bases in between. CDR1 and CDR2 from the germline V gene are DFQATT and SNEGSKA (reference sequence). This clonotype was seen repeatedly, ten times or more. Genomic DNA constituted the template upon which TCR beta VDJ and CDR3 profiling was performed. TCRdb fed the reads into MiXCR, producing one record per CDR3 protein. The data hold around 180,000 distinct CDR3 sequences, with 55% to 75% observed a single time. This chain connects TRBV20-1 to TRBJ1-5, with D uncertain. Sequencing was done on a sample of sorted CD4+, CD8+, or CD8+CD57+ T cells (not recorded which) from PBMCs. This TCR was sampled from a human donor in good health. The CDR3, as DNA: TGCAGTGCTAGAGATGGGAGGAAGAATAGCAATCAGCCCCAGCATTTT. Amino acids: CSARDGRKNSNQPQHF.